A single sample is the source of the 20 T cell receptor beta chains below, sequenced in a study of Graves' ophthalmopathy and Graves' hyperthyroidism (dated by TCRdb to 2016 to 2018). The sequencing machine was an Illumina HiSeq 2000. TCR beta CDR3 regions were amplified from RNA transcripts for repertoire sequencing. The first round of RT-PCR was done with HTBI primers and the Qiagen OneStep RT-PCR kit, and was followed by a second round of multiplex PCR, then size selection and purification. The raw public reads went through TCRdb reprocessing: fastp at Q25, MiXCR clone calling, in-frame beta chains kept. CDR3 protein duplicates are merged, each entry listing the most common genes and DNA. The sample includes some 380,000 distinct CDR3 sequences, with just over 15% observed a single time. Roughly 7% of the sample is held by the ten biggest clonotypes. Sequencing was performed on peripheral blood. These receptors came from a woman under 30 with stable Graves' hyperthyroidism. Donor details come from another sample of the same person, matched by shared clones.

The V and J genes are TRBV2 and TRBJ2-5; unclear D gene. The V and J ends lost 2 bases and 5 bases respectively, with 12 bases between them. The CDR3 covers 14 residues. The V gene's germline CDR1 is SNHLY and CDR2 FYNNEI. Here the CDR3 DNA reads TGTGCCAGCAGTGAACTGTTTGAGGCTGAGACCCAGTACTTC. This codes for CASSELFEAETQYF.

This clonotype has a count of ten or more. The chain uses TRBV11-1 and TRBJ2-2; the D call may be TRBD1 or TRBD2 (5 bases each). From germline, CDR1 is SGHAT and CDR2 FQDESV (reference sequence). With 5 bases removed from V and 1 base from J, the gap between germline ends came to 14 bases. The CDR3 totals 16 residues. CDR3 sequence reads: CASSGGSQGNTGELFF. The CDR3 DNA sequence: TGTGCCAGCAGCGGGGGATCCCAAGGGAACACCGGGGAGCTGTTTTTT.

This clonotype was detected ten times or more. The chain recombines TRBV11-2 with TRBJ1-6; 8 bases are a match to TRBD1. CDR1 and CDR2 from the germline V gene are SGHAT and FQNNGV. The V and J ends lost 6 bases and 7 bases, in that order; junction bases with no gene match: 5. The CDR3 covers 14 residues. The CDR3 sequence is CASRHRTGNSPLHF. DNA for the CDR3: TGTGCCAGCAGGCACCGGACAGGGAATTCACCCCTCCACTTT.

In this sample, this clonotype turned up many times. The chain employs TRBV12-3 or TRBV12-4 and TRBJ2-2; D remains unclear. The V gene lost 6 bases and the J gene lost 5 bases, with 10 bases spanning the gap. The CDR3 covers 13 residues. DNA of the CDR3: TGTGCCAGCAGCCAAGTTCTTACCGGGGAGCTGTTTTTT. Amino acids: CASSQVLTGELFF.

Only a few counts were recorded for this clonotype. This clone may be a read error of a much larger clone one base away. V and J are TRBV29-1 and TRBJ1-1; 7 nucleotides line up with TRBD1. Germline loops: CDR1 SQVTM, CDR2 ANQGSEA. This CDR3 comprises 11 residues. For the CDR3, the DNA is TGCAGCGGCCAGGGGGGTACTGAAGCTTGCTTT. Its translation: CSGQGGTEACF.

CDR3 protein: CASSEQGASYNSPLHF. The DNA of the CDR3 is TGTGCCAGCAGTGAACAGGGTGCTTCCTATAATTCACCCCTCCACTTT. The V call is TRBV6-1, the J call TRBJ1-6, with D perhaps matching TRBD1 (5 bases). The V gene lost 2 bases and the J gene lost 1 base, with 9 bases spanning the gap. Germline V gene data show CDR1 as MNHNS and CDR2 as SASEGT. The CDR3 consists of 16 residues.

The J gene is TRBJ2-5, the V gene TRBV18; D not certain. This CDR3 contains 14 residues. The germline V gene has CDR1 KGHSH and CDR2 LQKENI. The V gene lost 3 bases and the J gene lost 1 base, with 9 bases spanning the gap. DNA of the CDR3: TGTGCCAGCTCACCTAGACATGGCCAAGAGACCCAGTACTTC. Protein: CASSPRHGQETQYF.

This clonotype came up many times. The chain combines TRBV5-1 with TRBJ2-7, with TRBD1 matching 8 bases. Germline CDR1 reads SGHRS; CDR2 reads YFSETQ. This CDR3 spans 13 amino acids. V shed 0 bases, J shed 5 bases, and the junction held 1 base outside the gene matches. The CDR3 nucleotides are TGCGCCAGCAGCTTGGAACAGGGGGACGAGCAGTACTTC. Translation gives CASSLEQGDEQYF.

This clonotype was counted at least ten times. The chain combines TRBV2 with TRBJ1-1, with D perhaps matching TRBD1 (5 bases). Trimming took off 5 bases at V and 6 bases at J, with 19 bases between the two ends. The CDR3 contains 15 residues. Per the germline V gene, CDR1 is SNHLY and CDR2 is FYNNEI. The CDR3 here is CASSTQGGSWSEAFF. In DNA, the CDR3 is TGTGCCAGCAGTACGCAGGGAGGAAGCTGGTCTGAAGCTTTCTTT. Based on the CDR3 plus reference TRBV2 and TRBJ1-1, the full variable domain is EPEVTQTPSHQVTQMGQEVILRCVPISNHLYFYWYRQILGQKVEFLVSFYNNEISEKSEIFDDQFSVERPDGSNFTLKIRSTKLEDSAMYFCASSTQGGSWSEAFFGQGTRLTVV.

The chain joins TRBV11-2 to TRBJ2-2; 7 nucleotides line up with TRBD1. Looked up from germline, CDR1 is SGHAT and CDR2 is FQNNGV. CDR3 length: 14 residues. The trim removed 5 bases at V and 7 bases at J, leaving 7 bases unmatched. CDR3 sequence: CASSVDRANGELFF. The CDR3 nucleotides are TGTGCCAGCAGCGTTGACAGGGCCAACGGGGAGCTGTTTTTT.

This rearrangement joins TRBV6-1 to TRBJ2-5; 7 nucleotides line up with TRBD1. CDR3 size: 13 residues. The ends lost 7 bases at V and 5 bases at J; junction bases unmatched: 7. Germline CDR1 and CDR2: MNHNS and SASEGT. The CDR3 is CASKDRLTETQYF. DNA for the CDR3: TGTGCCAGCAAGGACAGGTTAACGGAGACCCAGTACTTC.

In its sample, this clonotype was seen a few times. The V gene is TRBV7-3, the J gene TRBJ1-5; D gene unclear. Deletions cut 1 base from V and 3 bases from J, with 16 bases between. This CDR3 has 17 amino acids. Per the germline V gene, CDR1 is SGHTA and CDR2 is FQGTGA. CDR3 residues: CASSLIGSVRFNQPQHF. The CDR3 DNA sequence: TGTGCCAGCAGCTTAATAGGATCCGTTAGATTCAATCAGCCCCAGCATTTT.

This clonotype was seen ten or more times. The rearrangement joins TRBV12-3 or TRBV12-4 to TRBJ1-6, with a possible D match to TRBD1 (6 bases). The CDR3 is made up of 12 amino acids. Trimming pared 6 bases from V and 11 bases from J, leaving 11 bases between. The chain's CDR3 is CASRGHSTPLHF. CDR3 coding DNA: TGTGCCAGCAGGGGACACAGTACACCCCTCCACTTT.

This chain uses TRBV7-9 with TRBJ1-5, with D uncertain. The V and J ends lost 2 bases and 6 bases respectively, with 5 bases between them. Germline V gene lookup returns CDR1 SEHNR and CDR2 FQNEAQ (reference sequence). The CDR3 is made up of 12 amino acids. CDR3 in amino acids: CASSLNFQPQHF. The CDR3 coding sequence is TGTGCCAGCAGCTTAAATTTTCAGCCCCAGCATTTT.

This clonotype was seen repeatedly, ten times or more. The chain is built from TRBV29-1 and TRBJ1-1; D gene unclear. Germline CDR1 SQVTM, CDR2 ANQGSEA. V gave up 4 bases and J gave up 5 bases, with 11 bases separating them. CDR3 size: 12 residues. CDR3 nucleotides: TGCAGCGTTGTCCGATGGGGAACTGAAGCTTTCTTT. It codes for CSVVRWGTEAFF.

This clonotype appeared a few times. The chain employs TRBV28 and TRBJ2-2; D remains unclear. The CDR3 extends over 13 amino acids. V lost 7 bases and J lost 0, with 6 bases in between. Per the germline V gene, CDR1 is MDHEN and CDR2 is SYDVKM. As DNA, the CDR3 is TGTGCCAGCATGGCAGCGAACACCGGGGAGCTGTTTTTT. Encoded protein: CASMAANTGELFF.

The table lists this clonotype with many counts. The rearrangement joins TRBV27 to TRBJ2-2; D is unresolved. Germline assignment: CDR1 MNHEY and CDR2 SMNVEV (reference sequence). The CDR3 runs to 16 residues. Trimming stripped 6 bases from V and 1 base from J, with 15 bases between. CDR3 nucleotide sequence: TGTGCCAGCAGGGGGATGCTACGTAGGAACACCGGGGAGCTGTTTTTT. It translates to CASRGMLRRNTGELFF.

This clonotype has a count of ten or more. This chain links TRBV20-1 with TRBJ1-2; possible D gene TRBD1, 5 bases. V was trimmed by 3 bases and J by 6 bases, leaving 5 bases between them. This CDR3 has 10 residues. Germline CDR1 is DFQATT and CDR2 is SNEGSKA (reference sequence). The CDR3 region has the DNA TGCAGTGCTAGCAGGGATGGCTACACCTTC. Its translation: CSASRDGYTF.

This clonotype was seen many times. The chain recombines TRBV25-1 with TRBJ2-7; 9 positions agree with TRBD2. The CDR3 length is 15 residues. Losses at the gene ends were 8 bases for V and 3 bases for J; bases not matched to a gene: 11. The V gene's germline CDR1 is MGHDK and CDR2 SYGVNS. This CDR3 reads CASADSSGAHYEQYF. The CDR3 DNA sequence: TGTGCCAGCGCCGACTCTAGCGGGGCTCACTACGAGCAGTACTTC.

This clonotype occurred many times. This rearrangement joins TRBV20-1 to TRBJ1-6; D uncertain. The CDR3 spans 15 residues. CDR1 is DFQATT and CDR2 is SNEGSKA in the germline V gene (reference sequence). V gave up 0 bases and J gave up 5 bases, with 11 bases separating them. The DNA of the CDR3 is TGCAGTGCTAGAGATTATTGGCGGGATAATTCACCCCTCCACTTT. Translated: CSARDYWRDNSPLHF.